Below, one T cell receptor beta chain is given with its context. The antigen it binds to is not known. Per-base qualities were not stored, and no clone one base away is much larger. Measured from the cysteine to the phenylalanine, the CDR3 is 12 residues long. The kept DNA is CDR3 alone, 36 bases in frame from the first base. CDR1 and CDR2 were assigned from the germline V gene as SGHRS and YFSETQ. Between the V and J ends, shortened by 3 bases and 6 bases respectively, the junction contains 9 bases. The sample belongs to a study of OX40 agonist ivuxolimab in advanced cancers. In the study overall: Ivuxolimab was an agonistic, fully human IgG2 monoclonal antibody directed against OX40 (CD134), a costimulatory receptor. Intravenous ivuxolimab was administered to patients every 2 weeks at six dose levels: 0.01, 0.1, 0.3, 1.5, 3 and 10 mg/kg. Among the 52 dose-escalation patients, roughly 20 had hepatocellular carcinoma, roughly 15 melanoma, 9 renal cell carcinoma and 9 head and neck cancer. The dose-escalation cohort was about 87% male with a mean age of approximately 60 years, ranging from 23 to 79. Prior anti-PD-1, anti-PD-L1 or anti-CTLA-4 therapy was permitted, and checkpoint inhibitors had been received by around 40% of dose-escalation patients. Partial responses occurred in three dose-escalation patients, of whom one had hepatocellular carcinoma and two had cutaneous melanoma. The purpose of peripheral TCRbeta sequencing was to test whether ivuxolimab changed TCR sequence diversity and led to clonal T-cell expansion. The monotherapy dose-escalation portion (N = 52 patients) of the phase I ivuxolimab trial is reported in the paper. What the authors observed across the whole study: At doses from 0.1 to 3.0 mg/kg, clonal expansion was seen in both CD4+ and CD8+ blood T cells between baseline and week 6. The antigen specificity of the peripheral T cells that underwent clonal expansion was not determined. Low levels of normalized T-cell clonal expansion were also seen in some patients who did not respond. After ivuxolimab, more expanded clones were found on average in CD8+ T cells than in CD4+ T cells. Partial responders in the 0.1-3.0 mg/kg groups had among the lowest normalized peripheral clonal expansion, especially among CD8+ T cells.

To sequence the TCRbeta CDR3 region, genomic DNA was isolated from the sorted cells. The immunoSEQ Assay was used for sequencing of TCRbeta CDR3 regions. The clones in this table, taken by TCRdb from immuneACCESS, are in-frame only. Not every clone is retained; where verified, under half of the shortfall comes from an unresolved V gene, and the cause of the rest is unknown. This sample comprises approximately 72,000 clones, approximately 86% of them detected only once. The biggest ten clones account for 0.7% to 1% of the sample. Patients with autoimmune disease history or receiving systemic immunosuppression were excluded from the trial. Peripheral blood for TCR sequencing was drawn from every dose cohort at baseline, at cycle 4 day 1 and at cycle 7 day 1. Samples were obtained from an open-label, multicenter, first-in-human phase I dose-escalation trial of ivuxolimab. The trial enrolled adults with locally advanced or metastatic head and neck squamous cell, hepatocellular, melanoma or renal cell carcinoma. Before TCR sequencing, CD4+ T cells and CD8+ T cells from peripheral blood were sorted into separate populations.

The source was CD4+ or CD8+ T cells sorted from blood, collected in a trial of the OX40 agonist ivuxolimab. The receptor's source is an adult with an advanced solid tumor such as melanoma, head and neck, liver or kidney cancer. This receptor chain uses TRBV5-1 and TRBJ2-5, with no D gene named confidently. The CDR3 reads as follows: CASSSGQKTQYF. The DNA sequence is as follows: TGCGCCAGCAGCTCCGGGCAAAAGACCCAGTACTTC.